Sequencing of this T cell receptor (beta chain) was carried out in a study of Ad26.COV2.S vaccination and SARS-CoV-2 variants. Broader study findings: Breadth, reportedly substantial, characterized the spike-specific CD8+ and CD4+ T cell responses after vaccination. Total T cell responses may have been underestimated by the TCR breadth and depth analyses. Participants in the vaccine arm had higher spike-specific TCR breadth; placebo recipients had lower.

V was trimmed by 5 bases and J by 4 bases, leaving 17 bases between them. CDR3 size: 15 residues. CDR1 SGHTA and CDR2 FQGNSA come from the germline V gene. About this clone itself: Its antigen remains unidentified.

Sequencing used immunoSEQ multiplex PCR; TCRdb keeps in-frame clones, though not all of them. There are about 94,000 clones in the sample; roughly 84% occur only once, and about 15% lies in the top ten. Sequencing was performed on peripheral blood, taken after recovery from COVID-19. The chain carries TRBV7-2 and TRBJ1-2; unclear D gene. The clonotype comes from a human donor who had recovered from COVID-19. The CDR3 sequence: CASSQPTVVAYGYTF. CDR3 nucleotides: TGTGCCAGCAGCCAACCCACAGTAGTGGCCTATGGCTACACCTTC.